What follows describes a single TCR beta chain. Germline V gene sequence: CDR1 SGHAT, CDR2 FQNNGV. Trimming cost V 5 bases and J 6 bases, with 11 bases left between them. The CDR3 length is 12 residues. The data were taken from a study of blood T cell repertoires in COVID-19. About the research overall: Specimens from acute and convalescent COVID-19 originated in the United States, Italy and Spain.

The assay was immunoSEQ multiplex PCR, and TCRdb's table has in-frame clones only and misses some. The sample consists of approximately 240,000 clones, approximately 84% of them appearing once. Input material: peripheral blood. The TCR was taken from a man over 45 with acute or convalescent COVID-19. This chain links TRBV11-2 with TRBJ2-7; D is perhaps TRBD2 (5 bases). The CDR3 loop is CASSATRIEQYF. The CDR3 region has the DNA TGTGCCAGCAGCGCAACTAGGATCGAGCAGTACTTC.